The clone carrying this T cell receptor (beta chain) was seen repeatedly, ten times or more. Its antigen is as yet unknown. The read ends 3 residues early relative to the CDR3; the germline J gene fills the gap. Both groups were predominantly of Caucasian heritage. This specimen belongs to a study of T cell clonality in common variable immunodeficiency. General study points: Compared with healthy controls, CVID subjects showed increased TCRbeta clonality, mostly in about a third. Compared with controls, CVID subjects had fewer shared TCRbeta clones. What drives increased CVID clonality needs T cell subpopulation sequencing.

Sequencing used immunoSEQ multiplex PCR; TCRdb keeps in-frame clones, though not all of them. The data show approximately 52,000 clones, with none appearing a single time. Germline CDR1 MNHNS, CDR2 SASEGT. The CDR3 totals 14 residues. The V and J ends lost 4 bases and 6 bases, in that order; junction bases with no gene match: 5. The chain has TRBV6-1 and TRBJ2-3; 9 bases match TRBD2. The TCR comes from a person between 18 and 75 years old in good health. The specimen was peripheral blood mononuclear cells. CDR3 residues: CASSAGLARDTQYF. CDR3 DNA, as far as it was read: TGTGCCAGCAGTGCGGGACTAGCTCGCGATACG.